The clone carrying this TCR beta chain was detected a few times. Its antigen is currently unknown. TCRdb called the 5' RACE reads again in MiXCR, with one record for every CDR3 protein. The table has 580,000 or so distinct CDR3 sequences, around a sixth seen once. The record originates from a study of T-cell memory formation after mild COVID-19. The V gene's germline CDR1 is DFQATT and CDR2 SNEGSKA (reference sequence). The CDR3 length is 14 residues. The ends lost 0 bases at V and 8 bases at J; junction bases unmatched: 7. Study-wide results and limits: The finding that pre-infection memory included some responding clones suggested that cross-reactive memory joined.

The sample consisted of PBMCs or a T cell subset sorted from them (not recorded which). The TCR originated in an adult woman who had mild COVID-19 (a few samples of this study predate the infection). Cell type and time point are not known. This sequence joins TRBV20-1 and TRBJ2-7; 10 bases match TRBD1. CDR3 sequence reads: CSAREGQGRFKQYF. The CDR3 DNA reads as TGCAGTGCTAGAGAGGGACAGGGGCGGTTCAAGCAGTACTTC.